The clone carrying this TCR beta chain occurred many times. Uncontrolled infection, other autoimmune disease, pregnancy and lactation each barred patients from inclusion. This specimen belongs to a study of T cells in Graves' hyperthyroidism and ophthalmopathy. V shed 6 bases and J shed 3 bases, with 11 bases lying between them. The CDR3 consists of 14 residues. Germline loops: CDR1 WNHNN, CDR2 SYGVQD (reference sequence). RNA transcripts yielded amplified TCR beta CDR3 regions. HTBI primers drove first-round RT-PCR of the TCR CDR3. TCRdb redid the calling of the multiplex PCR reads with MiXCR, one entry per CDR3 protein. This table holds 500,000 to 800,000 distinct CDR3 sequences, 40% to 55% found once.

The sample comprised peripheral blood or thyroid tissue (not recorded which). The V call is TRBV10-1, the J call TRBJ1-4; TRBD1 might be the D (6 bases). The sequence was collected from an adult man with Graves' disease, either hyperthyroidism or ophthalmopathy (not recorded which). The CDR3 DNA reads TGCGCCAGCAGCGGAGGGGGGTCTAATGAAAAACTGTTTTTT. It encodes CASSGGGSNEKLFF.